The source of this T cell receptor beta chain is a study of blood T cell repertoires in COVID-19. Study summary: The samples span acute and convalescent COVID-19 from the United States, Italy and Spain.

Method: immunoSEQ multiplex PCR; TCRdb's copy keeps in-frame clones and lacks some. The data hold some 330,000 clones, with around 86% observed a single time. Specimen: PBMCs or T cells enriched from blood (not recorded which). This TCR was recovered from a woman in her 50s who had recovered from COVID-19.

The CDR3 protein is CASSRTSGGVDTQYF. The CDR3, as DNA: TGCGCCAGCAGCAGGACTAGCGGGGGGGTGGATACGCAGTATTTT. The chain has TRBV5-1 and TRBJ2-3; the match to TRBD2 covers 15 bases. Germline CDR1 reads SGHRS; CDR2 reads YFSETQ. V trimming: 4 bases; J trimming: 6 bases; junction bases outside the gene matches: 3. The CDR3 sequence is 15 residues long.